The following is a T cell receptor beta chain sequence with its context. The antigen this receptor binds is unknown. Base qualities were left out, and no much larger clone turns up one base away. Participants in the prospective study were enrolled through a virtual design, were aged roughly 18 to 95 years, and lived in roughly 26 United States geographic areas. Cohort assignment in the prospective study relied on participant-reported clinical history from a screening survey and a study questionnaire. For ImmuneRACE Cohort 3, a participant was defined as recovered based on two consecutive negative NP/OP PCR tests, clearance by a healthcare professional, or resolution of symptoms. Each participant in the prospective study had whole blood, serum and a nasopharyngeal or oropharyngeal swab collected by mobile phlebotomists. Additional blood draws and questionnaires over a 2-month period could optionally be provided by prospective study participants. Prospective study blood samples were shipped either frozen or at room temperature before DNA extraction.

This sample was taken from a study of blood T cell repertoires in COVID-19 (TCRdb year 2020). As for the study more broadly: Samples covering the acute and convalescent phases of COVID-19 were provided by collaborators in the United States, Italy and Spain. The dataset comprised deeply sampled blood TCRbeta repertoires from subjects exposed to, actively infected with, or recovered from COVID-19. The repertoires were released in a freely available public database meant as a resource for research on the immune response to SARS-CoV-2. The sample metadata nearly always contained a de-identified subject ID, COVID-19 status, age in years and sex. The material from the prospective study consisted of cDNA or gDNA derived from T cells, B-cell-depleted T cells, or PBMCs. HLA class I and class II types, where available, came from metadata supplied by the sample provider rather than from assay-based typing. Samples came from the ongoing ImmuneRACE study (first 160 participants) plus 1,254 subjects from 6 global collaborators. Overall results and qualifications from the work: The quantity of clinical and demographic metadata differed by source and by participant and was supplied without curation.

The CDR3 measures 14 amino acids from cysteine to phenylalanine. CDR3 DNA only is kept here, 42 bases in frame from base 1. Trimming takes 5 bases off V and 4 bases off J; junction bases not matched to a gene: 5. CDR1 and CDR2 are drawn from the germline V gene (reference sequence): LNHDA, SQIVND. TCRbeta CDR3 regions were amplified from genomic DNA by means of the immunoSEQ Assay, a bias-controlled multiplex PCR. The authors' analysis ran thus. Nucleated cell counts per sample were estimated from amplification of reference gene primers within the assay. To quantify the absolute abundance of each unique TCRbeta CDR3 rearrangement, sequence reads were collapsed and filtered. For each sample, productive Simpson clonality was calculated by taking the square root of Simpson's diversity index across productive rearrangements. TCRdb took this table from immuneACCESS and kept in-frame rearrangements with V and J called. Such tables lack part of the clones; where checked against another copy, unresolved V genes explain under half of the gap, and the rest is unexplained. V, J and clone size are those of that table, while D and trimming were read from the DNA. Recorded for this sample are more than 200,000 clones; around 90% of them occurred a single time. Over 1.5% of the sample lies in the top ten.

The sequence came from a young woman who had recovered from COVID-19. The chain is made from TRBV19 and TRBJ1-2; 9 central nucleotides agree with TRBD1. Input material: PBMCs or T cells enriched from blood (not recorded which). CDR3 protein: CASSLQGAIYGYTF. Read as DNA, the sequence is TGTGCCAGTAGTTTACAGGGGGCGATCTATGGCTACACCTTC.